The 23 T cell receptor beta chains presented below share a single source sample, sequenced in a study of shared clonotypes between healthy human individuals. The repertoire was sequenced with immunoSEQ multiplex PCR; TCRdb's copy has only in-frame clones and lacks some. The repertoire has around 2,000,000 clones, 90% to 95% of them found once; the top ten carry 0.13%. What was sequenced was naive CD4+ T cells sorted from blood. Stated subset: CD45RA+ positively selected. The source of these receptors is a man younger than 35 in good health.

This chain connects TRBV7-9 to TRBJ2-7; 9 nucleotides match TRBD2. There are 18 residues in the CDR3. Trimming removed 5 bases from V and 2 bases from J; junction bases left unmatched: 16. Germline loops: CDR1 SEHNR, CDR2 FQNEAQ (reference sequence). The CDR3 reads CASSPIRSTSGQTYEQYF. The CDR3 bases are TGTGCCAGCAGCCCAATAAGATCGACTAGCGGTCAGACCTACGAGCAGTACTTC.

V is TRBV30 and J is TRBJ2-3; 9 bases line up with TRBD1. Germline V gene data show CDR1 as GTSNPN and CDR2 as SVGIG (reference sequence). The CDR3 totals 18 residues. V shed 3 bases and J 2 bases; nucleotides not matched to a gene: 15. In DNA, the CDR3 is TGTGCCTGGAGGACAGGGGGAAGAGCGGGGTACTACACAGATACGCAGTATTTT. This gives the protein CAWRTGGRAGYYTDTQYF.

There are a few counts of this clone. The chain has TRBV18 and TRBJ2-3; D is unresolved. The CDR3 has 15 amino acids. The germline V gene encodes CDR1 KGHSH and CDR2 LQKENI. Trimming cost V 0 bases and J 2 bases, with 9 bases left between them. CDR3 nucleotide sequence: TGTGCCAGCTCACCACCGGGGATGTCCACAGATACGCAGTATTTT. Protein sequence: CASSPPGMSTDTQYF. Full variable domain (rest looked up from reference TRBV18 and TRBJ2-3): NAGVMQNPRHLVRRRGQEARLRCSPMKGHSHVYWYRQLPEEGLKFMVYLQKENIIDESGMPKERFSAEFPKEGPSILRIQQVVRGDSAAYFCASSPPGMSTDTQYFGPGTRLTVL.

V and J are TRBV19 and TRBJ1-6, with 10 bases lining up with TRBD1. CDR1 LNHDA and CDR2 SQIVND come from the germline V gene (reference sequence). Trimming removed 6 bases from V and 9 bases from J; junction bases left unmatched: 5. This CDR3 is built from 14 residues. DNA of the CDR3: TGTGCCAGTAGGGCGACAGGGGGCAGTTCACCCCTCCACTTT. Translating gives CASRATGGSSPLHF.

The chain links TRBV10-2 to TRBJ2-7; 9 bases agree with TRBD1. Unmatched junction bases numbered 15, after V lost 2 bases and J lost 4 bases. Germline CDR1 is WSHSY and CDR2 is SAAADI. The CDR3 runs 18 residues. CDR3 protein: CASSEPYKPGQGLYEQYF. The CDR3 nucleotides are TGCGCCAGCAGTGAGCCATACAAACCGGGACAGGGACTTTACGAGCAGTACTTC.

As concerns this clone: This CDR3 is also generated by other DNA sequences in the sample. This sequence joins TRBV5-1 and TRBJ1-3; the D is unclear. The germline V gene encodes CDR1 SGHRS and CDR2 YFSETQ. CDR3 length: 14 residues. Trimming took 0 bases from V and 4 from J, leaving 8 bases between them. CDR3 coding DNA: TGCGCCAGCAGCTTGGGGGCAGAGGGAAACACCATATATTTT. Protein product: CASSLGAEGNTIYF.

The chain couples TRBV19 to TRBJ2-5; 10 bases are shared with TRBD1. Trimming cost V 3 bases and J 0 bases; bases outside gene matches: 10. The length of the CDR3 is 18 residues. CDR1 and CDR2 (germline): LNHDA, SQIVND (reference sequence). CDR3 amino acids: CASSMTRQGARDQETQYF. For the CDR3, the DNA is TGTGCCAGTAGTATGACCAGACAGGGGGCGCGGGACCAAGAGACCCAGTACTTC. The whole variable domain, filled in from reference TRBV19 and TRBJ2-5, reads DGGITQSPKYLFRKEGQNVTLSCEQNLNHDAMYWYRQDPGQGLRLIYYSQIVNDFQKGDIAEGYSVSREKKESFPLTVTSAQKNPTAFYLCASSMTRQGARDQETQYFGPGTRLLVL.

This chain links TRBV28 with TRBJ1-1; a possible D gene is TRBD1 (6 bases). V lost 2 bases to trimming and J lost 6 bases, with 19 bases between them. Germline values: CDR1 MDHEN, CDR2 SYDVKM. CDR3 length: 16 amino acids. CDR3 residues: CASSLLAGQGSPEAFF. The CDR3 nucleotides read TGTGCCAGCAGTTTACTAGCGGGACAAGGGAGCCCTGAAGCTTTCTTT.

J is TRBJ2-1 and V is TRBV18; 10 bases match TRBD2. The CDR3 loop spans 15 amino acids. The J segment lost 6 bases and the V segment lost 3 bases, leaving 5 bases of the junction unmatched. The germline V gene encodes CDR1 KGHSH and CDR2 LQKENI. In DNA form, the CDR3 reads TGTGCCAGCTCACCCCCGGGACTAGCGCTCAATGAGCAGTTCTTC. Its translation: CASSPPGLALNEQFF.

This sequence joins TRBV4-1 and TRBJ2-7; D is tentatively TRBD1 or TRBD2 (6 bases each). V was shortened by 1 base and J by 3 bases, with 16 bases between the two germline ends. Germline V gene lookup returns CDR1 MGHRA and CDR2 YSYEKL. CDR3 length equals 16 residues. Here the CDR3 DNA reads TGCGCCAGCAGCCAAGGACAGGAGGGCAGGAACTACGAGCAGTACTTC. It codes for CASSQGQEGRNYEQYF.

This chain connects TRBV5-4 to TRBJ2-2; D unclear. With 4 bases removed from V and 6 bases from J, the gap between germline ends came to 13 bases. CDR1 and CDR2 from the germline V gene are SGHNT and YYREEE (reference sequence). The CDR3 length is 14 residues. CDR3 sequence (DNA): TGTGCCAGCAGCGCCAGCGAAAACCCCGGGGAGCTGTTTTTT. Translated, it gives CASSASENPGELFF.

V is TRBV7-2 and J is TRBJ1-6, with D unresolved. Germline V CDR1 and CDR2: SGHTA, FQGNSA. The CDR3 spans 15 residues. Trimming stripped 1 base from V and 7 bases from J, with 11 bases between. As DNA, the CDR3 is TGTGCCAGCAGCTTAGGGCGGGGATTCAATTCACCCCTCCACTTT. Amino acids: CASSLGRGFNSPLHF.

The chain carries TRBV7-9 and TRBJ2-3, with 10 bases that match TRBD2. Trimming removed 5 bases from V and 6 bases from J; junction bases left unmatched: 8. The CDR3 spans 15 residues. Germline assignment: CDR1 SEHNR and CDR2 FQNEAQ (reference sequence). CDR3 sequence reads: CASSKEREGLDTQYF. In DNA, the CDR3 is TGTGCCAGCAGCAAAGAGCGGGAGGGCCTTGATACGCAGTATTTT.

The V call is TRBV29-1, the J call TRBJ1-5; TRBD1 might be the D (5 bases). The CDR3 has 15 residues. The V gene lost 4 bases and the J gene lost 0 bases, with 13 bases spanning the gap. Germline assignment: CDR1 SQVTM and CDR2 ANQGSEA. The CDR3 DNA reads as TGCAGCGTTGCCACGACAGTGGATAGCAATCAGCCCCAGCATTTT. It is translated as CSVATTVDSNQPQHF.

This clone was seen only once. The chain has TRBV11-2 and TRBJ2-7, with 10 bases matching TRBD2. The CDR3 extends over 15 amino acids. J gave up 3 bases and V 6 bases, and 8 bases lay outside the gene matches. Germline lookup yields CDR1 SGHAT and CDR2 FQNNGV. CDR3 sequence (DNA): TGTGCCAGCAGTCCACTAGCGGGAAGATTCTACGAGCAGTACTTC. It codes for CASSPLAGRFYEQYF.

The chain couples TRBV28 to TRBJ1-1; D unresolved. From germline, CDR1 is MDHEN and CDR2 SYDVKM. The CDR3 has 13 residues. Between the trimmed V and J ends, which lost 3 bases and 3 bases, there was a span of 8 bases. CDR3 in DNA: TGTGCCAGCAGTTTGGTAGGATACACTGAAGCTTTCTTT. This encodes CASSLVGYTEAFF.

The chain carries TRBV19 and TRBJ2-7; D not resolved. CDR3 length: 14 residues. CDR1 and CDR2 from the germline V gene are LNHDA and SQIVND (reference sequence). Trimming pared 3 bases from V and 1 base from J, leaving 10 bases between. The CDR3 nucleotides are TGTGCCAGTAGTATCGATTCCCTGTCCTACGAGCAGTACTTC. Its protein is CASSIDSLSYEQYF. Based on the CDR3 plus reference TRBV19 and TRBJ2-7, the full variable domain is DGGITQSPKYLFRKEGQNVTLSCEQNLNHDAMYWYRQDPGQGLRLIYYSQIVNDFQKGDIAEGYSVSREKKESFPLTVTSAQKNPTAFYLCASSIDSLSYEQYFGPGTRLTVT.

The chain joins TRBV6-1 to TRBJ1-6; weak D call: TRBD1 (5 bases). CDR1 MNHNS and CDR2 SASEGT come from the germline V gene. CDR3 length equals 15 residues. Trimming took off 10 bases at V and 0 bases at J, with 13 bases between the two ends. For the CDR3, the DNA is TGTGCCACCACGGACAACGGCTCCTATAATTCACCCCTCCACTTT. Amino acids: CATTDNGSYNSPLHF.

V gene TRBV18 combines with J gene TRBJ1-3; 10 nucleotides agree with TRBD1. Trimming cost V 3 bases and J 3 bases; bases outside gene matches: 5. The CDR3 sequence is 16 residues long. The germline V gene encodes CDR1 KGHSH and CDR2 LQKENI. The CDR3 sequence is CASSPTGGVDGNTIYF. The CDR3 nucleotides are TGTGCCAGCTCACCGACAGGGGGCGTGGATGGAAACACCATATATTTT. The complete variable domain, with remaining parts taken from reference TRBV18 and TRBJ1-3, reads NAGVMQNPRHLVRRRGQEARLRCSPMKGHSHVYWYRQLPEEGLKFMVYLQKENIIDESGMPKERFSAEFPKEGPSILRIQQVVRGDSAAYFCASSPTGGVDGNTIYFGEGSWLTVV.

The chain recombines TRBV28 with TRBJ2-1; D call uncertain. This CDR3 has 14 amino acids. Germline lookup yields CDR1 MDHEN and CDR2 SYDVKM. Trimming left V 5 bases short and J 11 bases short, with 19 bases between. CDR3 nucleotide sequence: TGTGCCAGCAGTCCAAGTCCCCACCCCATGAAGCAGTTCTTC. Its translation is CASSPSPHPMKQFF.

The table lists this clone with a count of one. The V gene is TRBV6-5, the J gene TRBJ1-2; D unresolved. The germline gives CDR1 MNHEY, CDR2 SVGAGI. The CDR3 covers 12 residues. Trimming removed 2 bases from V and 8 bases from J, with 9 bases in between. The CDR3 reads CASSYGPFGYTF. CDR3 DNA sequence: TGTGCCAGCAGTTACGGCCCGTTCGGCTACACCTTC.

The chain links TRBV7-6 to TRBJ2-1; 9 nucleotides agree with TRBD2. Germline CDR1 reads SGHVS; CDR2 reads FNYEAQ. The CDR3 runs 16 residues. V lost 3 bases, J lost 1 base, and 4 bases stayed unmatched. This CDR3 is CASSFSGSPSYNEQFF. CDR3 DNA sequence: TGTGCCAGCAGCTTTAGCGGGAGCCCGTCCTACAATGAGCAGTTCTTC.

This clone was recorded once. The gene calls are TRBV10-3 and TRBJ2-7, with 9 nucleotides matching TRBD1. This CDR3 is built from 14 residues. V shed 3 bases, J shed 7 bases, and the junction held 7 bases outside the gene matches. Germline V gene data show CDR1 as ENHRY and CDR2 as SYGVKD. The CDR3 reads CAISDTGGAGEQYF. CDR3 DNA: TGTGCCATCAGTGACACAGGGGGCGCGGGGGAGCAGTACTTC.